This passage covers 27 T cell receptor beta chains from one sample sequenced in a study of PD-L1 blockade in urothelial cancer. TCRdb keeps only in-frame clones here, not all; method: immunoSEQ multiplex PCR. The top ten hold almost 4.5% of the sample, which has tens of thousands of clones, around 79% seen once. The specimen comprised PBMCs, sampled around atezolizumab (anti-PD-L1) treatment. Receptors were obtained from a man aged 70-80 years with urothelial cancer.

This clone was seen more than once but under ten times. This chain uses TRBV4-2 with TRBJ2-7; TRBD2 aligns across 11 bases. The CDR3 is made up of 17 amino acids. CDR1 LGHNA and CDR2 YNFKEQ come from the germline V gene. After removal of 2 bases from V and 5 bases from J, the junction contained 11 bases not matched to a gene. The CDR3 sequence: CASSQRVAGGPVDEQYF. CDR3 nucleotide sequence: TGTGCCAGCAGCCAAAGGGTAGCGGGAGGGCCAGTCGACGAGCAGTACTTC.

The chain employs TRBV2 and TRBJ2-5, with unresolved D. The CDR3 length is 13 residues. Germline CDR1 reads SNHLY; CDR2 reads FYNNEI. The V end was cut by 8 bases, the J end by 1 base, with 11 bases between. CDR3 residues: CASEAEIQETQYF. CDR3 DNA sequence: TGTGCCAGCGAGGCGGAGATCCAAGAGACCCAGTACTTC.

The chain links TRBV28 to TRBJ1-2; TRBD1 matches 8 bases. V shed 4 bases and J 13 bases; nucleotides not matched to a gene: 8. Germline V gene sequence: CDR1 MDHEN, CDR2 SYDVKM. The CDR3 covers 12 residues. As DNA, the CDR3 is TGTGCCAGCAGTTCCAGGGGGCGAGGGGGCACCTTC. Translated: CASSSRGRGGTF.

For the CDR3, the DNA is TGTGCCAGCAGCCAAGACGAGGGAGTCGAGACCCAGTACTTC. Encoded protein: CASSQDEGVETQYF. V gene TRBV4-2 combines with J gene TRBJ2-5; tentatively, D is TRBD2 (5 bases). The CDR3 runs to 14 residues. CDR1 is LGHNA, CDR2 YNFKEQ, per germline. V shed 0 bases and J shed 5 bases, with 10 bases lying between them.

The genes are TRBV4-2 and TRBJ1-2, with 7 bases identical to TRBD1. V lost 2 bases and J lost 6; bases outside the gene matches: 6. CDR1 and CDR2 (germline): LGHNA, YNFKEQ. This CDR3 is built from 14 residues. CDR3 region: CASSQTGQNNGYTF. DNA for the CDR3: TGTGCCAGCAGCCAAACGGGACAGAATAATGGCTACACCTTC.

This chain links TRBV28 with TRBJ1-4; a weak D match, TRBD1 (5 bases). The length of the CDR3 is 14 residues. The germline CDR1 and CDR2 sequences are MDHEN and SYDVKM. Trimming stripped 7 bases from V and 1 base from J, with 10 bases between. The CDR3 is CASNPQETNEKLFF. CDR3 in DNA: TGTGCCAGCAACCCACAGGAAACTAATGAAAAACTGTTTTTT.

V usage is TRBV4-2 and J usage is TRBJ2-5; a possible D gene is TRBD2 (6 bases). Germline V CDR1 and CDR2: LGHNA, YNFKEQ. CDR3 size: 16 residues. V dropped 3 bases and J dropped 4 bases, with 18 bases sitting between them. CDR3 bases: TGTGCCAGCAGCCAGACGTCGGCCCAGGGAGGAGAGACCCAGTACTTC. Residues: CASSQTSAQGGETQYF.

The table lists this clone with a few counts. The chain carries TRBV6-5 and TRBJ2-7, with TRBD1 as a possible D gene (6 bases). The CDR3 length is 14 residues. CDR1 is MNHEY, CDR2 SVGAGI, per germline. Trimming removed 0 bases from V and 3 bases from J, with 9 bases in between. The CDR3 DNA reads as TGTGCCAGCAGTTACTCGACAGGAATCTACGAGCAGTACTTC. As protein: CASSYSTGIYEQYF.

The chain joins TRBV20-1 to TRBJ2-7; 9 bases align to TRBD1. After removal of 5 bases from V and 7 bases from J, the junction contained 3 bases not matched to a gene. CDR1 is DFQATT, CDR2 SNEGSKA, per germline (reference sequence). The CDR3 is 11 residues long. CDR3 nucleotide sequence: TGCAGTGCTGGGACAGGGTTTGAGCAGTACTTC. Amino acid sequence: CSAGTGFEQYF.

The table lists this clone with a count of one. The CDR3 bases are TGCGCCAGCAGCCTTGCCCGGCCAGGGACTAGCACGGGGTACGAGCAGTACTTC. Translated: CASSLARPGTSTGYEQYF. The chain employs TRBV4-1 and TRBJ2-7; 9 bases align to TRBD2. The CDR3 sequence is 18 residues long. The germline V gene has CDR1 MGHRA and CDR2 YSYEKL. Losses at the gene ends were 4 bases for V and 4 bases for J; bases not matched to a gene: 17.

The chain employs TRBV19 and TRBJ1-5; the match to TRBD1 covers 11 bases. This CDR3 region has 15 residues. From germline, CDR1 is LNHDA and CDR2 SQIVND (reference sequence). V shed 11 bases, J shed 2 bases, and the junction held 8 bases outside the gene matches. CDR3 coding DNA: TGTGCCGGCGGGACAGGGGGAAGGGGCAATCAGCCCCAGCATTTT. The encoded protein is CAGGTGGRGNQPQHF.

The chain joins TRBV5-1 to TRBJ1-1, with TRBD1 matching 7 bases. The V and J ends lost 1 base and 4 bases, in that order; junction bases with no gene match: 4. The CDR3 totals 14 residues. Germline values: CDR1 SGHRS, CDR2 YFSETQ. CDR3 residues: CASSLRRDSTEAFF. The CDR3 DNA sequence: TGCGCCAGCAGCTTGCGCCGGGACAGCACTGAAGCTTTCTTT. Full variable domain (remainder filled in from reference TRBV5-1 and TRBJ1-1): KAGVTQTPRYLIKTRGQQVTLSCSPISGHRSVSWYQQTPGQGLQFLFEYFSETQRNKGNFPGRFSGRQFSNSRSEMNVSTLELGDSALYLCASSLRRDSTEAFFGQGTRLTVV.

The rearrangement links TRBV28 to TRBJ2-1; TRBD2 matches at 8 bases. The CDR3 sequence is 13 residues long. Losses at the gene ends were 4 bases for V and 7 bases for J; bases not matched to a gene: 3. In germline, CDR1 is MDHEN, CDR2 SYDVKM. CDR3 bases: TGTGCCAGCAGTTCTAGCGGGTGGAATGAGCAGTTCTTC. Translated: CASSSSGWNEQFF.

The chain couples TRBV11-3 to TRBJ2-3, with D unclear. The CDR3 has 14 residues. The V gene's germline CDR1 is SGHNT and CDR2 YENEEA. V lost 5 bases and J lost 0, with 9 bases in between. CDR3 residues: CASSPHPSTDTQYF. CDR3 nucleotides: TGTGCCAGCAGCCCACACCCTAGCACAGATACGCAGTATTTT. Full variable domain (outside the CDR3, taken from reference TRBV11-3 and TRBJ2-3): EAGVVQSPRYKIIEKKQPVAFWCNPISGHNTLYWYLQNLGQGPELLIRYENEEAVDDSQLPKDRFSAERLKGVDSTLKIQPAELGDSAVYLCASSPHPSTDTQYFGPGTRLTVL.

The chain has TRBV6-1 and TRBJ1-4, with D hard to call. The CDR3 spans 15 residues. Germline assignment: CDR1 MNHNS and CDR2 SASEGT. V was pared by 8 bases and J by 8 bases, with 21 bases between. The DNA for the CDR3 is TGTGCCAGCGGCCTCGAGGGAATCGTTCAAGAAAAACTGTTTTTT. Residues: CASGLEGIVQEKLFF.

This chain uses TRBV5-4 with TRBJ2-1; perhaps TRBD1 as D (6 bases). V lost 2 bases and J lost 9, with 15 bases in between. Per the germline V gene, CDR1 is SGHNT and CDR2 is YYREEE (reference sequence). CDR3 length: 14 residues. CDR3 sequence: CASSLKGDTTEQFF. The CDR3, as DNA: TGTGCCAGCAGCTTAAAAGGGGACACGACTGAGCAGTTCTTC.

J is TRBJ2-3 and V is TRBV19, with 11 positions matching TRBD1. V trimming: 0 bases; J trimming: 3 bases; junction bases outside the gene matches: 5. Germline V gives CDR1 LNHDA, CDR2 SQIVND (reference sequence). The CDR3 is 17 residues long. The CDR3 coding sequence is TGTGCCAGTAGTATAGAGAGGACAGGGGGCGCAACAGATACGCAGTATTTT. It is translated as CASSIERTGGATDTQYF.

The chain has TRBV28 and TRBJ2-3, with 7 positions matching TRBD2. Germline trimming cut 5 bases from V and 4 bases from J; bases unmatched to any gene: 9. Germline lookup yields CDR1 MDHEN and CDR2 SYDVKM. The CDR3 is made up of 15 amino acids. CDR3 bases: TGTGCCAGCAGTGGTGCGGGAGTACCCTCAGATACGCAGTATTTT. It codes for CASSGAGVPSDTQYF.

J is TRBJ1-5 and V is TRBV10-3; possibly TRBD1 for D (6 bases). Germline CDR1 is ENHRY and CDR2 is SYGVKD. Trimming took off 3 bases at V and 1 base at J, with 10 bases between the two ends. The CDR3 loop spans 15 amino acids. The CDR3 loop reads CAISERGGSNQPQHF. DNA for the CDR3: TGTGCCATCAGTGAACGCGGGGGCAGCAATCAGCCCCAGCATTTT.

This chain uses TRBV27 with TRBJ1-5, with 7 bases fitting TRBD1. Losses at the gene ends were 0 bases for V and 7 bases for J; bases not matched to a gene: 6. In germline, CDR1 is MNHEY, CDR2 SMNVEV (reference sequence). This CDR3 has 15 amino acids. CDR3 sequence reads: CASSLSWAGGQPQHF. The CDR3 DNA sequence: TGTGCCAGCAGTTTATCGTGGGCAGGGGGACAGCCCCAGCATTTT.

The chain links TRBV9 to TRBJ2-1; 11 bases are shared with TRBD2. The germline gives CDR1 SGDLS, CDR2 YYNGEE. CDR3 length: 16 residues. The J segment lost 2 bases and the V segment lost 2 bases, leaving 3 bases of the junction unmatched. CDR3 amino acids: CASSVSGRVAYNEQFF. The CDR3 bases are TGTGCCAGCAGCGTTAGCGGGAGGGTTGCCTACAATGAGCAGTTCTTC.

V is TRBV19 and J is TRBJ1-1; weak D call: TRBD1 (5 bases). Deletions cut 5 bases from V and 1 base from J, with 8 bases between. The CDR3 length is 13 residues. The germline V gene has CDR1 LNHDA and CDR2 SQIVND (reference sequence). CDR3 sequence (DNA): TGTGCCAGTAGTCTGACAGAGAACACTGAAGCTTTCTTT. This codes for CASSLTENTEAFF.

The rearrangement joins TRBV18 to TRBJ1-3; D call uncertain. Deletions cut 2 bases from V and 4 bases from J, with 9 bases between. CDR3 size: 14 residues. Germline V gene sequence: CDR1 KGHSH, CDR2 LQKENI. The CDR3 nucleotides are TGTGCCAGCTCACCAGGAGGAGGAGGAAACACCATATATTTT. This translates into CASSPGGGGNTIYF.

This clone was counted a single time. This rearrangement joins TRBV7-2 to TRBJ2-7; D not resolved. CDR3 length: 15 amino acids. Looked up from germline, CDR1 is SGHTA and CDR2 is FQGNSA. Trimming removed 1 base at V and 0 bases at J, with 10 bases between. This CDR3 is CASSLELTHSYEQYF. The CDR3 DNA follows: TGTGCCAGCAGCTTAGAACTTACCCACTCCTACGAGCAGTACTTC.

As DNA, the CDR3 is TGTGCCAGCAGTCCTTCGGGGTCTAGCGGAGCCTACAATGAGCAGTTCTTC. This sequence encodes CASSPSGSSGAYNEQFF. The chain employs TRBV6-4 and TRBJ2-1; 7 bases line up with TRBD2. V lost 5 bases, J lost 2 bases, and 12 bases stayed unmatched. CDR1 is MRHNA and CDR2 is SNTAGT in the germline V gene. This CDR3 has 17 residues.

V usage is TRBV10-3 and J usage is TRBJ2-1; 7 bases agree with TRBD2. CDR3 length: 15 amino acids. The germline V gene has CDR1 ENHRY and CDR2 SYGVKD. With 3 bases clipped from V and 3 bases from J, the junction kept 5 bases outside the gene matches. CDR3 bases: TGTGCCATCAGTGACGGACTAGTAAACTACAATGAGCAGTTCTTC. Translation gives CAISDGLVNYNEQFF.

This chain links TRBV5-4 with TRBJ2-7; 9 bases map to TRBD1. Per germline, CDR1 SGHNT and CDR2 YYREEE (reference sequence). The CDR3 loop spans 14 amino acids. V lost 4 bases, J lost 3 bases, and 5 bases stayed unmatched. In DNA, the CDR3 is TGTGCCAGCAGCCCCCCGGGACAGGGCTACGAGCAGTACTTC. It encodes CASSPPGQGYEQYF.